These T cell receptor beta chains were read from a single sample in a study of control samples from healthy donors and cancer patients. Generated by immunoSEQ multiplex PCR, the TCRdb table keeps only in-frame clones and is missing some. The sample lists under 450,000 clones, approximately 92% occurring once. The sequencing input was PBMCs. The receptor set was obtained from a man aged 40-50 years with head and neck cancer. Each CDR3 is given with its conserved first and last residue. D genes are given only for firm matches. Clone size is given for some rows only: seen once, a few or many times, or a class if the clone is expanded.

abundance,v_gene,j_gene,d_gene,CDR3aa,CDR3nt
-,TRBV9,TRBJ1-1,-,CASSSRQVGGNTEAFF,TGTGCCAGCAGCTCGCGACAGGTTGGGGGGAACACTGAAGCTTTCTTT
-,TRBV27,TRBJ2-5,TRBD1,CASSFSGTGRFKTQYF,TGTGCCAGCAGTTTCTCCGGGACAGGGAGGTTTAAGACCCAGTACTTC
-,TRBV5-1,TRBJ2-5,TRBD2,CASSTSGPWETQYF,TGCGCCAGCAGTACTAGCGGCCCATGGGAGACCCAGTACTTC
-,TRBV19,TRBJ2-1,-,CASSRGEQFF,TGTGCCAGTAGTCGTGGTGAGCAGTTCTTC
-,TRBV18,TRBJ1-4,-,CASSPLKGGDEKLFF,TGTGCCAGCTCACCCCTCAAAGGGGGAGATGAAAAACTGTTTTTT
-,TRBV18,TRBJ2-2,-,CASSPNLGNTGELFF,TGTGCCAGCTCACCAAATCTCGGGAACACCGGGGAGCTGTTTTTT
-,TRBV27,TRBJ1-5,-,CASSLYPPFGGSVSPQHF,TGTGCCAGCAGTTTATATCCCCCCTTCGGGGGTAGTGTTAGTCCCCAGCATTTT
-,TRBV6-5,TRBJ2-3,-,CASKAGQSTDTQYF,TGTGCCAGCAAGGCGGGACAAAGCACAGATACGCAGTATTTT
-,TRBV5-6,TRBJ1-1,-,CASRSGHLVVRNTEAFF,TGTGCCAGCAGATCCGGACACCTCGTTGTTAGGAACACTGAAGCTTTCTTT
-,TRBV6-1,TRBJ2-7,TRBD2,CASSDVSGGSPYEQYF,TGTGCCAGCAGTGACGTGAGCGGCGGGAGCCCCTACGAGCAGTACTTC
-,TRBV29-1,TRBJ1-3,-,CSVENGPMDSGNTIYF,TGCAGCGTTGAAAACGGTCCGATGGACTCTGGAAACACCATATATTTT
-,TRBV6-5,TRBJ1-1,-,CASRKGLFPTEAFF,TGTGCCAGCAGGAAGGGACTATTCCCCACTGAAGCTTTCTTT
once,TRBV6-5,TRBJ2-5,-,CASSYSRGAGKETQYF,TGTGCCAGCAGTTACTCGAGAGGGGCAGGAAAAGAGACCCAGTACTTC
-,TRBV19,TRBJ2-7,-,CASSIPGAYEQYF,TGTGCCAGTAGTATACCTGGGGCCTACGAGCAGTACTTC
-,TRBV5-1,TRBJ1-1,-,CASSLDGDTEAFF,TGCGCCAGCAGCTTGGACGGGGACACTGAAGCTTTCTTT
-,TRBV24-1,TRBJ2-7,TRBD2,CATSDPTSGGPYEQYF,TGTGCCACCAGTGATCCGACTAGCGGGGGCCCTTACGAGCAGTACTTC
few,TRBV27,TRBJ2-1,-,CASSFPLGEQFF,TGTGCCAGCAGTTTCCCTCTGGGGGAGCAGTTCTTC
-,TRBV18,TRBJ2-7,TRBD2,CASSPSGTSGWEQYF,TGTGCCAGCTCACCTTCCGGGACTAGCGGGTGGGAGCAGTACTTC
-,TRBV29-1,TRBJ2-1,-,CSVGADNEQFF,TGCAGCGTTGGGGCTGACAATGAGCAGTTCTTC
-,TRBV28,TRBJ1-5,-,CASRNRVDQPQHF,TGTGCCAGCAGGAATAGGGTGGATCAGCCCCAGCATTTT
once,TRBV4-3,TRBJ2-1,TRBD2,CASSQEAGGNNEQFF,TGCGCCAGCAGCCAAGAGGCGGGGGGAAACAATGAGCAGTTCTTC
-,TRBV19,TRBJ1-3,TRBD1,CASRGTASGNTIYF,TGTGCCAGTAGAGGGACAGCCTCTGGAAACACCATATATTTT